Below are 15 T cell receptor beta chains sequenced from a single sample in a study of T cell responses to AZD1222 COVID-19 vaccine. Data came from immunoSEQ multiplex PCR; TCRdb stores just in-frame clones and leaves some out. The sample has more than 100,000 clones; around nine tenths are singletons. Here the sequenced sample was peripheral blood, taken on day 0 of AZD1222 vaccination. The receptors come from an adult in good health.

Comment on this clone: At one of its ends the junction is not consistent with the germline gene, which may arise from a read error. The chain links TRBV28 to TRBJ1-4, with TRBD1 matching 11 bases. The CDR3 is made up of 16 amino acids. Germline V gene lookup returns CDR1 MDHEN and CDR2 SYDVKM. As DNA, the CDR3 is TGTGCCAGCGAAGGACAGGGGGCAAGTGAAAAACTGTTTCTGCTTTTT. It codes for CASEGQGASEKLFLLF.

J is TRBJ2-7 and V is TRBV11-3; TRBD1 agrees at 9 bases. Germline assignment: CDR1 SGHNT and CDR2 YENEEA. Trimming at V came to 5 bases and at J to 5 bases, leaving 7 bases not matched to a gene. CDR3 size: 14 residues. CDR3 amino acids: CASSPGTGRNEQYF. CDR3 DNA: TGTGCCAGCAGCCCGGGGACAGGGCGAAACGAGCAGTACTTC.

There are a few counts of this clone. V usage is TRBV11-2 and J usage is TRBJ1-2; 7 bases align to TRBD1. There are 12 residues in the CDR3. From germline, CDR1 is SGHAT and CDR2 FQNNGV. V gave up 5 bases and J gave up 8 bases; unmatched junction bases: 5. DNA for the CDR3: TGTGCCAGCAGCCGTACAGGGGAAGGCTACACCTTC. Its protein is CASSRTGEGYTF.

J is TRBJ2-5 and V is TRBV6-2 or TRBV6-3; a weak D match, TRBD2 (7 bases). Germline CDR1 MNHEY, CDR2 SVGEGT. Trimming stripped 3 bases from V and 4 bases from J, with 30 bases between. The length of the CDR3 is 20 residues. CDR3 sequence reads: CASSYRGGGFPLKGRETQYF. DNA for the CDR3: TGTGCCAGCAGTTATAGGGGAGGGGGATTTCCCCTGAAGGGGAGAGAGACCCAGTACTTC.

The chain is built from TRBV19 and TRBJ2-2, with D possibly matching TRBD2 (6 bases). Germline assignment: CDR1 LNHDA and CDR2 SQIVND (reference sequence). The CDR3 extends over 13 amino acids. CDR3 sequence: CVAAAGPTGELFF. DNA of the CDR3: TGTGTTGCAGCAGCGGGCCCCACCGGGGAGCTGTTTTTT.

The chain links TRBV5-8 to TRBJ2-5; D is unresolved. The CDR3 contains 14 residues. V dropped 4 bases and J dropped 4 bases, with 14 bases sitting between them. Germline CDR1 reads SGHTS; CDR2 reads YDEGEE. The CDR3 loop reads CASSIMGFGETQYF. The CDR3 bases are TGTGCCAGCAGCATCATGGGGTTCGGAGAGACCCAGTACTTC.

The V call is TRBV18, the J call TRBJ1-1; D not resolved. Deletions cut 2 bases from V and 0 bases from J, with 13 bases between. CDR3 length equals 16 residues. The germline V gene has CDR1 KGHSH and CDR2 LQKENI. This CDR3 is CASSPGRQVMNTEAFF. Here the CDR3 DNA reads TGTGCCAGCTCACCAGGGCGGCAGGTTATGAACACTGAAGCTTTCTTT.

The rearrangement links TRBV7-2 to TRBJ1-1, with D perhaps matching TRBD1 (6 bases). Between the trimmed V and J ends, which lost 5 bases and 1 base, there was a span of 14 bases. This CDR3 region has 15 residues. Germline V gene data show CDR1 as SGHTA and CDR2 as FQGNSA. CDR3 DNA sequence: TGTGCCAGCAGCACTTCCGGGACAACGAACACTGAAGCTTTCTTT. Its protein is CASSTSGTTNTEAFF.

The chain carries TRBV3-1 (or the pseudogene TRBV3-2) and TRBJ1-1, with D unclear. The CDR3 has 13 amino acids. V was cut by 3 bases and J by 6 bases, with 11 bases left in between. Looked up from germline, CDR1 is LGHDT and CDR2 is YNNKEL (reference sequence). The CDR3 region has the DNA TGTGCCAGCAGCCATAACAACGGGGCTGAAGCTTTCTTT. As protein: CASSHNNGAEAFF.

This clone was seen only a few times. The rearrangement links TRBV3-1 (or the pseudogene TRBV3-2) to TRBJ1-1, with 10 bases fitting TRBD1. This CDR3 is 16 amino acids long. Trimming removed 2 bases from V and 1 base from J; junction bases left unmatched: 4. The germline V gene encodes CDR1 LGHDT and CDR2 YNNKEL (reference sequence). CDR3 sequence reads: CASSQTRTGGNTEAFF. CDR3 bases: TGTGCCAGCAGCCAAACACGGACAGGGGGGAACACTGAAGCTTTCTTT.

The chain carries TRBV18 and TRBJ2-3; D is undetermined. The V end was cut by 1 base, the J end by 0 bases, with 14 bases between. The CDR3 contains 17 residues. Germline CDR1 and CDR2: KGHSH and LQKENI. CDR3 DNA sequence: TGTGCCAGCTCACCACAACAACAATCCCTGAGCACAGATACGCAGTATTTT. Translation: CASSPQQQSLSTDTQYF.

The chain links TRBV12-3 or TRBV12-4 to TRBJ1-5; no clear D gene. Trimming pared 2 bases from V and 1 base from J, leaving 3 bases between. CDR3 size: 13 residues. The CDR3 protein is CASSLPSNQPQHF. As DNA, the CDR3 is TGTGCCAGCAGTTTACCCAGCAATCAGCCCCAGCATTTT.

This chain joins TRBV25-1 and TRBJ1-6; tentative D call: TRBD1 (5 bases). CDR3 length equals 17 residues. Trimming took 3 bases from V and 10 from J, leaving 22 bases between them. Germline V CDR1 and CDR2: MGHDK, SYGVNS. The CDR3 protein is CASSDSAGSVGKSPLHF. The DNA of the CDR3 is TGTGCCAGCAGTGATTCGGCAGGGAGCGTCGGGAAGTCACCCCTCCACTTT.

The chain uses TRBV7-2 and TRBJ2-7, with TRBD2 as a possible D gene (6 bases). CDR3 length: 14 residues. Trimming pared 1 base from V and 12 bases from J, leaving 19 bases between. Germline V lookup: CDR1 SGHTA, CDR2 FQGNSA. DNA for the CDR3: TGTGCCAGCAGCTTAGGGGGCGACCCTCGGGAGAGGTACTTC. Translating it yields CASSLGGDPRERYF.

Written as DNA, the CDR3 is TGCAGTGCTAGTCGGTTAGCGGGGGGTCCGGAGGGCGAGCAGTACTTC. Its protein is CSASRLAGGPEGEQYF. The V gene is TRBV20-1, the J gene TRBJ2-7; TRBD2 agrees at 10 bases. This CDR3 is built from 16 residues. Germline-derived CDR1 and CDR2 are DFQATT and SNEGSKA (reference sequence). V lost 3 bases, J lost 6 bases, and 14 bases stayed unmatched.